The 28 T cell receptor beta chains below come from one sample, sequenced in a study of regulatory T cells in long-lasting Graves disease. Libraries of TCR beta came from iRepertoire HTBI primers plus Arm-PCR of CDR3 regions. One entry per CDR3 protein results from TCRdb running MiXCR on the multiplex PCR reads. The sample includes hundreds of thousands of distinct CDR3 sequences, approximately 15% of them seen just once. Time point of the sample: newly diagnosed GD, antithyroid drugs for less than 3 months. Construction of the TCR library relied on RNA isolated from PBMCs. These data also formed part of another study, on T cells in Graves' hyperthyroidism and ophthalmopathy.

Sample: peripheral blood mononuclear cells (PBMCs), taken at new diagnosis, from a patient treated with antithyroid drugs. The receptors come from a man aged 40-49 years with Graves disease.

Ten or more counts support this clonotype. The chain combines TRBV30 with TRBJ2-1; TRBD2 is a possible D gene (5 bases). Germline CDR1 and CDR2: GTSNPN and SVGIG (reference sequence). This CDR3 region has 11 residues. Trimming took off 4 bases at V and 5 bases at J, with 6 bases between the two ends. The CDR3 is CAWTSNNEQFF. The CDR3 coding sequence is TGTGCCTGGACTAGCAACAATGAGCAGTTCTTC.

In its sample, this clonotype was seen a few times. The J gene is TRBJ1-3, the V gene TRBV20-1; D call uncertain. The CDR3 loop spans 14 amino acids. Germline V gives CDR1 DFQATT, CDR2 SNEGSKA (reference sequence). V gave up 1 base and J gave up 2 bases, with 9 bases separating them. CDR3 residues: CSARVATAGNTIYF. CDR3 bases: TGCAGTGCTAGAGTGGCAACAGCTGGAAACACCATATATTTT.

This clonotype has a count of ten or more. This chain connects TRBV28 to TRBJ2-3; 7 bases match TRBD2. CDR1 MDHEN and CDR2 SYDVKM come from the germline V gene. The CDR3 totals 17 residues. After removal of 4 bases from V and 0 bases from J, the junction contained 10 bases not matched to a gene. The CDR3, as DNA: TGTGCCAGCAGTTCCTCCACACTAGCGCGGAGCACAGATACGCAGTATTTT. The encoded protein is CASSSSTLARSTDTQYF.

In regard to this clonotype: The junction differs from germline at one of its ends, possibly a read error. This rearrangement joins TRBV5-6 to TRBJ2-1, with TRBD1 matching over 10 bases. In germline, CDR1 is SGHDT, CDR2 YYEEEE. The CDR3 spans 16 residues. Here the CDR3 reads CASSLTTPGQGNEQLF. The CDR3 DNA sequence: TGTGCCAGCAGCCTGACTACTCCGGGACAGGGGAATGAGCAGCTCTTC. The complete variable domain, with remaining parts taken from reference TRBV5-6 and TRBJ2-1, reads DAGVTQSPTHLIKTRGQQVTLRCSPKSGHDTVSWYQQALGQGPQFIFQYYEEEERQRGNFPDRFSGHQFPNYSSELNVNALLLGDSALYLCASSLTTPGQGNEQLFGPGTRLTVL.

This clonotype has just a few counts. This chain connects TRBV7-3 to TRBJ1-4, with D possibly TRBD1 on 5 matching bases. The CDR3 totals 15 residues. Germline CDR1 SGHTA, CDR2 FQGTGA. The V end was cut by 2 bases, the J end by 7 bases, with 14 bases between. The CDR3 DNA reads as TGTGCCAGCAGCTTAGACCGGGCCGGGGGTGAAAAACTGTTTTTT. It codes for CASSLDRAGGEKLFF.

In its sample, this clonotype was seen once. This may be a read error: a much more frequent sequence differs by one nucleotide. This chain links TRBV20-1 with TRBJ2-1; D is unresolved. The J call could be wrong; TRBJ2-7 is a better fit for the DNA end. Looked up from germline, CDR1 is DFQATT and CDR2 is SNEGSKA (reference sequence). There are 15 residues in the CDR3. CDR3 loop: CSAHYWGSSYNEQYF. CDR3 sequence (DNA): TGCAGTGCCCATTATTGGGGTAGCTCCTACAATGAGCAGTACTTC.

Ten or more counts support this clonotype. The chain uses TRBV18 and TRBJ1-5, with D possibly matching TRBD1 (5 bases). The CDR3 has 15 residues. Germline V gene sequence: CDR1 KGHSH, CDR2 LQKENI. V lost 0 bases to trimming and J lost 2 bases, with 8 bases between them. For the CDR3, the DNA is TGTGCCAGCTCACCACCGGGGGGACGCAATCAGCCCCAGCATTTT. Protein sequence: CASSPPGGRNQPQHF.

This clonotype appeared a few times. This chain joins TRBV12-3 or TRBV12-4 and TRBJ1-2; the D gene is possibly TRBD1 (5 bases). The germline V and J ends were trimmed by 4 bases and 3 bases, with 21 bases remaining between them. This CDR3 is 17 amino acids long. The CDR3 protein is CASSSPRAGWYDYGYTF. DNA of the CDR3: TGTGCCAGCAGTTCCCCCCGGGCAGGGTGGTACGACTATGGCTACACCTTC.

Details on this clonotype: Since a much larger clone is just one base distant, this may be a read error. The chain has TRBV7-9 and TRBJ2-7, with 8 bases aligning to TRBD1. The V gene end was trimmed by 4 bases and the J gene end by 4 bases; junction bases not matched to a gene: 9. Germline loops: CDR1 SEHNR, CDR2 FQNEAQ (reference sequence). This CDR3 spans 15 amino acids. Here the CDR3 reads CASSSAGGGSYEQYF. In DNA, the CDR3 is TGTGCCAGCAGCTCAGCAGGGGGCGGATCGTACGAGCAGTACTTC.

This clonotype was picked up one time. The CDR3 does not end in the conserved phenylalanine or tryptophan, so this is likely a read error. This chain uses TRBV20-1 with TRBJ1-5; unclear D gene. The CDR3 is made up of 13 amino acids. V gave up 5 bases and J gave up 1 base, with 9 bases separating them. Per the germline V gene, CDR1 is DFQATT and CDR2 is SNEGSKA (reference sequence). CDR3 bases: TGCAGTGCTTCGGCACCGAGCAATCAGCCCCAGCATTCT. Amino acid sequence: CSASAPSNQPQHS.

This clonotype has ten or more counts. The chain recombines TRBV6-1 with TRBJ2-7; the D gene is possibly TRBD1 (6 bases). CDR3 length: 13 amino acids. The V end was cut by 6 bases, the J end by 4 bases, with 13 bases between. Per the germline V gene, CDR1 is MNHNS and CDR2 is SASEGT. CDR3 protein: CASSTGTRYEQYF. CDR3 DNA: TGTGCCAGCAGCACCGGGACACGATACGAGCAGTACTTC.

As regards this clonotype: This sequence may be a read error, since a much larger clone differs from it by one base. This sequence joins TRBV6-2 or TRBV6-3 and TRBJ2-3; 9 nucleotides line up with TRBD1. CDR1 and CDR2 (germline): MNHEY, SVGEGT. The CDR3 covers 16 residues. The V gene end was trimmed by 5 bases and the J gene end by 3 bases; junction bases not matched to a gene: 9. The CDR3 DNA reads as TGTGCCAGCAGTGACGCGGGGACAGGGCGGACAGATACGCAGTATTTT. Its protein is CASSDAGTGRTDTQYF.

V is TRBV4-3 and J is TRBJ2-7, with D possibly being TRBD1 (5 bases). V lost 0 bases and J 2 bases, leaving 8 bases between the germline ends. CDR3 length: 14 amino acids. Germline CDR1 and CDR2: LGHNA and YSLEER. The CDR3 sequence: CASSQDQGTYEQYF. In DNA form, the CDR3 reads TGCGCCAGCAGCCAAGACCAGGGTACCTACGAGCAGTACTTC.

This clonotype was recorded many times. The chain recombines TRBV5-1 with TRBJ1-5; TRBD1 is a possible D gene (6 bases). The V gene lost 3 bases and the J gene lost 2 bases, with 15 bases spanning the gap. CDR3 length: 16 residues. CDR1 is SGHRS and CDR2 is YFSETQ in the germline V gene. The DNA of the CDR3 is TGCGCCAGCAGCTCGGGGGAGGGGGTTGGCAATCAGCCCCAGCATTTT. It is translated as CASSSGEGVGNQPQHF.

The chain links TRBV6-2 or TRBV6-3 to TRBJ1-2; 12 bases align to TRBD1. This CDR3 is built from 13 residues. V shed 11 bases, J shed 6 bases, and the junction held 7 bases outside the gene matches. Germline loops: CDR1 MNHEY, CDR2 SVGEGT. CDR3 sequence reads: CALGTGGANGYTF. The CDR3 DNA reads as TGTGCCTTAGGGACAGGGGGCGCGAATGGCTACACCTTC.

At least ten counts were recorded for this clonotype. CDR3 sequence reads: CASSRDRTYVTDTQYF. The CDR3 region has the DNA TGTGCCAGCAGCCGTGACAGGACCTATGTCACAGATACGCAGTATTTT. This chain joins TRBV11-2 and TRBJ2-3, with D perhaps TRBD1 (6 bases). Per the germline V gene, CDR1 is SGHAT and CDR2 is FQNNGV. The CDR3 contains 16 residues. V lost 5 bases, J lost 2 bases, and 17 bases lay in between. Full variable domain (remainder filled in from reference TRBV11-2 and TRBJ2-3): EAGVAQSPRYKIIEKRQSVAFWCNPISGHATLYWYQQILGQGPKLLIQFQNNGVVDDSQLPKDRFSAERLKGVDSTLKIQPAKLEDSAVYLCASSRDRTYVTDTQYFGPGTRLTVL.

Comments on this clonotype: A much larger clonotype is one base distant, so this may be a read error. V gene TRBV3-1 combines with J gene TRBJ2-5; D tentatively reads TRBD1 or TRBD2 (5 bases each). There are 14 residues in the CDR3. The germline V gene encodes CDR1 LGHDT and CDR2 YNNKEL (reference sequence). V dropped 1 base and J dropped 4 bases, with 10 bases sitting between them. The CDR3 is CASSQGRDGETQYF. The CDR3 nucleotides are TGTGCCAGCAGCCAAGGCAGGGACGGAGAGACCCAGTACTTC.

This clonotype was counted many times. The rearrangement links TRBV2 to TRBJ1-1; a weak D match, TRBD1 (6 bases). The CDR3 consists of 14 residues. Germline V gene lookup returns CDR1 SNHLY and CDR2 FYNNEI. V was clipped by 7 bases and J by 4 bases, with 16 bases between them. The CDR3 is CASTGALGSTEAFF. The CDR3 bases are TGTGCCAGCACGGGGGCACTCGGGAGCACTGAAGCTTTCTTT. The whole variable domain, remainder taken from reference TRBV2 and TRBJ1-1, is EPEVTQTPSHQVTQMGQEVILRCVPISNHLYFYWYRQILGQKVEFLVSFYNNEISEKSEIFDDQFSVERPDGSNFTLKIRSTKLEDSAMYFCASTGALGSTEAFFGQGTRLTVV.

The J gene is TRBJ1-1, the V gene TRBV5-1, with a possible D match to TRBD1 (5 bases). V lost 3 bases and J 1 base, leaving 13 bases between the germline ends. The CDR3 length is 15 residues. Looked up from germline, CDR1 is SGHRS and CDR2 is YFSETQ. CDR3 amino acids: CASSWGVRANTEAFF. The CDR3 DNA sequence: TGCGCCAGCAGCTGGGGGGTAAGGGCGAACACTGAAGCTTTCTTT. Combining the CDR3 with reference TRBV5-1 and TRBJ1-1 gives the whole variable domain KAGVTQTPRYLIKTRGQQVTLSCSPISGHRSVSWYQQTPGQGLQFLFEYFSETQRNKGNFPGRFSGRQFSNSRSEMNVSTLELGDSALYLCASSWGVRANTEAFFGQGTRLTVV.

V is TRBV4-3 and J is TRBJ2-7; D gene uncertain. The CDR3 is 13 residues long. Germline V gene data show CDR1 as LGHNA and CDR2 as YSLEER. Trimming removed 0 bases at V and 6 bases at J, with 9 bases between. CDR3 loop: CASSQDFWGEQYF. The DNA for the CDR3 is TGCGCCAGCAGCCAAGATTTTTGGGGCGAGCAGTACTTC.

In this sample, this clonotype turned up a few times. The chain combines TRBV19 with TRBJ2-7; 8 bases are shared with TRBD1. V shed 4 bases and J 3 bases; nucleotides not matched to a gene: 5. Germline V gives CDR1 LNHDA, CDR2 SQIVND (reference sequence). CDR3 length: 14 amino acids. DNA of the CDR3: TGTGCCAGTAGTAATGGACAGGGATACTACGAGCAGTACTTC. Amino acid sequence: CASSNGQGYYEQYF.

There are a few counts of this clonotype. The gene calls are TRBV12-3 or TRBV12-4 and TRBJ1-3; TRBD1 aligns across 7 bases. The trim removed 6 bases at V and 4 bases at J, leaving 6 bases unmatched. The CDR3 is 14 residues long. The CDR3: CASRATGRGNTIYF. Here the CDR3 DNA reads TGTGCCAGCAGAGCGACAGGGCGAGGAAACACCATATATTTT.

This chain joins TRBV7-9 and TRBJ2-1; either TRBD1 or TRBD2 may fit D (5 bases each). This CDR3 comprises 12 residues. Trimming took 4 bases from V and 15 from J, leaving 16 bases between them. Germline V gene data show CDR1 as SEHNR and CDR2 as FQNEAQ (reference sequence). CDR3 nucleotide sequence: TGTGCCAGCAGCTCCCACCGGGACGGACGGTTCTTC. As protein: CASSSHRDGRFF.

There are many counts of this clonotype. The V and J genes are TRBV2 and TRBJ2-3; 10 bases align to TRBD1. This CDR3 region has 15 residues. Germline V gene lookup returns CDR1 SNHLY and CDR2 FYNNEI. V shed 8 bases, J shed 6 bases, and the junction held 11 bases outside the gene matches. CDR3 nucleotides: TGTGCCAGCCAGCCGGGACAGGGGCTTGCTGATACGCAGTATTTT. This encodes CASQPGQGLADTQYF. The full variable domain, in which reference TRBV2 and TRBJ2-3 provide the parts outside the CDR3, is EPEVTQTPSHQVTQMGQEVILRCVPISNHLYFYWYRQILGQKVEFLVSFYNNEISEKSEIFDDQFSVERPDGSNFTLKIRSTKLEDSAMYFCASQPGQGLADTQYFGPGTRLTVL.

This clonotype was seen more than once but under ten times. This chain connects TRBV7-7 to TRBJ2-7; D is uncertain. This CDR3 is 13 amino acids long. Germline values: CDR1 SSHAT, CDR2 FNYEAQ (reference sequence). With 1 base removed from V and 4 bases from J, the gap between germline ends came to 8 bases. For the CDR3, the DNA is TGTGCCAGCAGCTTAGGTTTCTGGTACGAGCAGTACTTC. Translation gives CASSLGFWYEQYF.

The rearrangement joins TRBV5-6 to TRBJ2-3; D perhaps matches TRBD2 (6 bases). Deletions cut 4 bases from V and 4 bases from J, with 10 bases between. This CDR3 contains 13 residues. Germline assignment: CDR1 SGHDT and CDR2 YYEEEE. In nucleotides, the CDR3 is TGTGCCAGCAGCCGGAGGGTTCCAGATACGCAGTATTTT. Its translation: CASSRRVPDTQYF.

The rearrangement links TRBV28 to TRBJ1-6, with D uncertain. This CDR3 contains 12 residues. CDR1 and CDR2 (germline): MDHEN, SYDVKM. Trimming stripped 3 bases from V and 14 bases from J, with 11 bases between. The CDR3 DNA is TGTGCCAGCAGTTTCCCGGGCGTAGCCCTCCACTTT. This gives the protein CASSFPGVALHF. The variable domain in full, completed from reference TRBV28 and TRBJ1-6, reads DVKVTQSSRYLVKRTGEKVFLECVQDMDHENMFWYRQDPGLGLRLIYFSYDVKMKEKGDIPEGYSVSREKKERFSLILESASTNQTSMYLCASSFPGVALHFGNGTRLTVT.

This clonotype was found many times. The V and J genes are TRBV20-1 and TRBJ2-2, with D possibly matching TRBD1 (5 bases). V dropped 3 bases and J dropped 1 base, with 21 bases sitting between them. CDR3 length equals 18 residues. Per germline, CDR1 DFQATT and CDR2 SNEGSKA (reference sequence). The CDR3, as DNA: TGCAGTGCTAGGCGATCCTACAGGAAAAGGGGGAACACCGGGGAGCTGTTTTTT. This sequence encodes CSARRSYRKRGNTGELFF.